Listed here is a single TCR beta chain. The antigen remains undetermined. Every bit of the isolated RNA underwent reverse transcription, so sequencing read expressed TCRB transcripts. Sequenced by immunoSEQ multiplex PCR; TCRdb stores in-frame clones only, minus some. The sample shows 300,000 to 350,000 clones, 8% of them seen only once. The data belong to a study of beta chain features in type 1 diabetes. Overall study results and limits: Patients with type 1 diabetes carried fewer insertions and had more deletions at their VDJ junctions.

The CDR3 has 13 residues. CDR1 and CDR2 (germline): SGHTA, FQGNSA. Trimming removed 3 bases at V and 6 bases at J, with 10 bases between. The chain uses TRBV7-2 and TRBJ2-3; D remains ambiguous. The sequence derives from a woman in her late teens or twenties in good health. Sequenced: central memory CD4+ T cells from blood. CDR3 sequence reads: CASSFGLEDTQYF. The DNA for the CDR3 is TGTGCCAGCAGCTTTGGTTTGGAGGATACGCAGTATTTT.